Listed here are 2 T cell receptor beta chains from one sample, sequenced in a study of T cell responses to AZD1222 COVID-19 vaccine. Profiling relied on immunoSEQ multiplex PCR, and the TCRdb table lists in-frame clones only, not all of them. The data show about 70,000 clones, with 65% to 85% seen just once and approximately 9.8% held by the top ten. Sequencing used peripheral blood, obtained on day 0 of AZD1222 vaccination. Source of these receptors: an adult in good health.

In this sample, this clone turned up once. The chain combines TRBV18 with TRBJ2-7; 8 bases align to TRBD1. The CDR3 runs to 14 residues. Trimming took 1 base from V and 5 from J; bases not matched to a gene: 4. Per germline, CDR1 KGHSH and CDR2 LQKENI. CDR3 sequence: CASSPQQGGHEQYF. Here the CDR3 DNA reads TGTGCCAGCTCACCACAACAGGGGGGACACGAGCAGTACTTC.

The chain employs TRBV5-6 and TRBJ2-5, with 11 bases that match TRBD2. Germline loops: CDR1 SGHDT, CDR2 YYEEEE. With 4 bases clipped from V and 1 base from J, the junction kept 9 bases outside the gene matches. The CDR3 covers 17 residues. The CDR3 DNA follows: TGTGCCAGCAGCCTAATACTAGCGGGGGACCCCCAAGAGACCCAGTACTTC. This encodes CASSLILAGDPQETQYF.